This passage covers 19 T cell receptor beta chains from one sample sequenced in a study of cytomegalovirus exposure and HLA in healthy donors. The study ran its PCR with 60 Vbeta and 13 Jbeta primers. Clones were read by immunoSEQ multiplex PCR, and TCRdb kept only the in-frame ones, dropping some. The sample comprises hundreds of thousands of clones, about 89% of which are singletons, and more than 0.8% rests with the top ten. Sequencing was carried out using PBMCs. All receptors come from a woman aged 18-35 years in good health and CMV-seronegative.

In DNA, the CDR3 is TGTGCCAGTAGTACAGGGGGTGGTCTTGACAATGAGCAGTTCTTC. It specifies CASSTGGGLDNEQFF. V gene TRBV19 combines with J gene TRBJ2-1, with 7 bases identical to TRBD1. The V segment lost 4 bases and the J segment 5 bases; nucleotides outside the gene matches: 8. There are 15 residues in the CDR3. Germline CDR1 LNHDA, CDR2 SQIVND (reference sequence).

The V gene is TRBV7-8, the J gene TRBJ2-1; 9 bases agree with TRBD2. The germline gives CDR1 SGHVS, CDR2 FQNEAQ. CDR3 length: 17 amino acids. V was pared by 2 bases and J by 6 bases, with 11 bases of the junction left unmatched. The CDR3 here is CASSLLFRGRALNEQFF. The CDR3 coding sequence is TGTGCCAGCAGCTTATTGTTTCGCGGGAGGGCCCTCAATGAGCAGTTCTTC.

This chain joins TRBV27 and TRBJ2-2; TRBD2 agrees at 14 bases. The germline V gene encodes CDR1 MNHEY and CDR2 SMNVEV (reference sequence). V was pared by 7 bases and J by 5 bases, with 9 bases of the junction left unmatched. This CDR3 region has 17 residues. In DNA, the CDR3 is TGTGCCAGCACTGAAATCGGGACTAGCGGGAGTACCGGGGAGCTGTTTTTT. This sequence encodes CASTEIGTSGSTGELFF.

The chain links TRBV5-1 to TRBJ1-1; D gene uncertain. The CDR3 spans 15 residues. Trimming left V 2 bases short and J 1 base short, with 12 bases between. Per germline, CDR1 SGHRS and CDR2 YFSETQ. Here the CDR3 DNA reads TGCGCCAGCAGCTTTCTTAACAGCCCGAACACTGAAGCTTTCTTT. Translation: CASSFLNSPNTEAFF.

The gene calls are TRBV5-8 and TRBJ2-5, with D perhaps TRBD1 (6 bases). The V end lost 0 bases, the J end lost 3 bases, and 9 bases lay between the germline ends. The CDR3 loop spans 14 amino acids. The germline V gene has CDR1 SGHTS and CDR2 YDEGEE. The CDR3 region has the DNA TGTGCCAGCAGCTTGGGAACAGGGAAAGAGACCCAGTACTTC. It codes for CASSLGTGKETQYF.

The V call is TRBV6-4, the J call TRBJ2-3, with no clear D. CDR1 is MRHNA and CDR2 is SNTAGT in the germline V gene. The V end was cut by 3 bases, the J end by 0 bases, with 4 bases between. The CDR3 runs 13 residues. The CDR3 spells CASSDRSTDTQYF. CDR3 nucleotide sequence: TGTGCCAGCAGTGATCGTAGCACAGATACGCAGTATTTT.

The rearrangement links TRBV6-5 to TRBJ1-1, with a possible D match to TRBD1 (6 bases). CDR3 size: 14 residues. V was clipped by 4 bases and J by 0 bases, with 9 bases between them. In germline, CDR1 is MNHEY, CDR2 SVGAGI. The CDR3 spells CASSFGQMNTEAFF. The CDR3 bases are TGTGCCAGCAGTTTTGGACAGATGAACACTGAAGCTTTCTTT.

This clone came up once. The rearrangement links TRBV5-6 to TRBJ2-7; TRBD1 aligns across 7 bases. Germline CDR1 and CDR2: SGHDT and YYEEEE. J lost 4 bases, V lost 2 bases, and 3 bases had no gene match. There are 13 residues in the CDR3. This CDR3 reads CASSFLQGYEQYF. CDR3 sequence (DNA): TGTGCCAGCAGCTTCCTACAGGGGTACGAGCAGTACTTC.

This clone was counted a single time. This chain links TRBV15 with TRBJ2-2; 11 bases fit TRBD1. CDR3 length: 17 amino acids. J gave up 5 bases and V 5 bases, and 10 bases lay outside the gene matches. Germline V CDR1 and CDR2: LNHNV, YYDKDF (reference sequence). The CDR3, as DNA: TGTGCCACCAGCTCAAGCCCCCGGGACAGGGGGACCGGGGAGCTGTTTTTT. Its translation is CATSSSPRDRGTGELFF.

The chain links TRBV4-2 to TRBJ2-1, with TRBD2 matching 9 bases. V lost 0 bases to trimming and J lost 1 base; unmatched junction nucleotides: 7. Per germline, CDR1 LGHNA and CDR2 YNFKEQ. The CDR3 covers 18 residues. CDR3 coding DNA: TGTGCCAGCAGCCAAGATTTAGCGGGGGCGGTATCCTACAATGAGCAGTTCTTC. Translated: CASSQDLAGAVSYNEQFF.

This chain joins TRBV6-6 and TRBJ2-4; D may be TRBD1 (6 bases). The CDR3 has 14 residues. V was shortened by 2 bases and J by 6 bases, with 11 bases between the two germline ends. Germline CDR1 and CDR2: MNHNY and SVGAGI (reference sequence). CDR3 sequence (DNA): TGTGCCAGCAGTTACCGACAGGAGTTAAACATTCAGTACTTC. Translation: CASSYRQELNIQYF.

The chain uses TRBV6-5 and TRBJ2-5; 7 nucleotides agree with TRBD1. Germline V gene data show CDR1 as MNHEY and CDR2 as SVGAGI. The CDR3 is 14 amino acids. J was trimmed by 5 bases and V by 7 bases; bases with no gene match: 10. The CDR3, as DNA: TGTGCCAGCACCCCCGGACAGGCTGGTGAGACCCAGTACTTC. Translating it yields CASTPGQAGETQYF.

The chain uses TRBV5-6 and TRBJ1-4; 10 nucleotides align to TRBD1. Germline values: CDR1 SGHDT, CDR2 YYEEEE. The CDR3 consists of 19 residues. V lost 7 bases to trimming and J lost 2 bases; unmatched junction nucleotides: 17. CDR3 amino acids: CASGKGTGAIAQTNEKLFF. CDR3 bases: TGTGCCAGCGGCAAAGGGACAGGGGCTATTGCTCAGACTAATGAAAAACTGTTTTTT.

The count of this clone is one. The rearrangement links TRBV4-1 to TRBJ2-7, with a possible D match to TRBD1 (6 bases). The V gene's germline CDR1 is MGHRA and CDR2 YSYEKL. The CDR3 runs to 13 residues. V dropped 2 bases and J dropped 3 bases, with 8 bases sitting between them. The CDR3 sequence is CASSQRGGYEQYF. The CDR3 DNA follows: TGCGCCAGCAGCCAACGAGGGGGCTACGAGCAGTACTTC.

This clone was found once. The rearrangement joins TRBV27 to TRBJ2-5; 7 nucleotides agree with TRBD1. The V gene's germline CDR1 is MNHEY and CDR2 SMNVEV (reference sequence). Trimming removed 3 bases from V and 0 bases from J; junction bases left unmatched: 4. The CDR3 covers 15 residues. For the CDR3, the DNA is TGTGCCAGCAGTTTCGCCAGGGGGTACCAAGAGACCCAGTACTTC. Translation gives CASSFARGYQETQYF.

This clone occurred once. J is TRBJ2-7 and V is TRBV5-8; possibly TRBD1 for D (6 bases). The germline V gene encodes CDR1 SGHTS and CDR2 YDEGEE. The CDR3 is made up of 14 amino acids. Between the trimmed V and J ends, which lost 1 base and 6 bases, there was a span of 14 bases. CDR3 DNA: TGTGCCAGCAGCTTGTACAGGGATTTCCCCGAGCAGTACTTC. This sequence encodes CASSLYRDFPEQYF.

The chain carries TRBV4-2 and TRBJ2-4, with TRBD2 matching over 11 bases. The CDR3 length is 13 residues. V shed 7 bases and J 6 bases; nucleotides not matched to a gene: 2. Germline V gene data show CDR1 as LGHNA and CDR2 as YNFKEQ. CDR3 in amino acids: CASMLAGGNIQYF. As DNA, the CDR3 is TGTGCCAGCATGCTAGCGGGGGGAAACATTCAGTACTTC.

V usage is TRBV11-2 and J usage is TRBJ2-1; 9 bases agree with TRBD1. The CDR3 consists of 15 residues. Germline V gives CDR1 SGHAT, CDR2 FQNNGV. V gave up 5 bases and J gave up 7 bases; unmatched junction bases: 9. The chain's CDR3 is CASSPGQGRYNEQFF. CDR3 nucleotide sequence: TGTGCCAGCAGCCCCGGACAGGGGCGGTATAATGAGCAGTTCTTC.

The V call is TRBV15, the J call TRBJ1-4; D might be TRBD1 (6 bases). This CDR3 is built from 15 residues. The V gene lost 0 bases and the J gene lost 6 bases, with 11 bases spanning the gap. From germline, CDR1 is LNHNV and CDR2 YYDKDF (reference sequence). This chain's CDR3 is CATSRDRGWDEKLFF. In DNA form, the CDR3 reads TGTGCCACCAGCAGAGATAGGGGGTGGGATGAAAAACTGTTTTTT.